This T cell receptor (beta chain) was identified during a study of CD8 T cells in ankylosing spondylitis. Broader study findings: Relatively scarce in peripheral blood, disease-linked clones were CD8+. Within ankylosing spondylitis blood, a TCR beta motif made up of several highly homologous variants appeared to be characteristic. A number of the motif variants had already been described in reactive arthritis synovial fluid and blood.

Quantitative 5'-RACE with molecular barcodes produced the TCR beta libraries. Via MiXCR, TCRdb re-called the 5' RACE reads, giving one row per CDR3 protein. This sample has 250,000 to 350,000 distinct CDR3 sequences, with roughly 8% found just once. The CDR3 length is 19 residues. Trimming removed 10 bases from V and 4 bases from J; junction bases left unmatched: 26. This clonotype was observed a few times. Its cognate antigen is unknown. The specimen sequenced was blood, either unsorted or a sorted T cell fraction (not recorded which). This receptor was taken from a male donor with ankylosing spondylitis. The chain joins TRBV12-3 or TRBV12-4 to TRBJ2-5; 8 bases map to TRBD2. The CDR3 loop is CAIHTPNYLISGNAETQYF. The CDR3 bases are TGTGCCATCCACACCCCAAACTACTTAATTAGCGGGAACGCAGAGACCCAGTACTTC.